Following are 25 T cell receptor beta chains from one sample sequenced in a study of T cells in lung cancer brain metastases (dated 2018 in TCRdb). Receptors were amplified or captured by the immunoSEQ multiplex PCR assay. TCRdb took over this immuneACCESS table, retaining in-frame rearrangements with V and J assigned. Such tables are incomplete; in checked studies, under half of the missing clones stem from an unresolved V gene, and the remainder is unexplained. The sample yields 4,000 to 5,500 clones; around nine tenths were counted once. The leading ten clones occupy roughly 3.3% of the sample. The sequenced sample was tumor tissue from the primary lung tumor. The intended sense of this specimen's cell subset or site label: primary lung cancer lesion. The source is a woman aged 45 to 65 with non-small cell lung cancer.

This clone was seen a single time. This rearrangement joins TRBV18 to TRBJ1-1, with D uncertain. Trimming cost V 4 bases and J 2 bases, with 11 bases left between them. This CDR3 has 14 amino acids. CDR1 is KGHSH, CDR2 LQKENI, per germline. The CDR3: CASSLSGPNTEAFF. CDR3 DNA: TGTGCCAGCTCACTTTCTGGGCCAAACACTGAAGCTTTCTTT.

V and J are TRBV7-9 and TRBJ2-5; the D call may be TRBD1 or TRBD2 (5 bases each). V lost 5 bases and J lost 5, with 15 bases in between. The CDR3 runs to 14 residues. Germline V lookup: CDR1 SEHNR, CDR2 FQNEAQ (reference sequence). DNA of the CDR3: TGTGCCAGCAGCACCGGGGCCTCTTGGGAGACCCAGTACTTC. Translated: CASSTGASWETQYF. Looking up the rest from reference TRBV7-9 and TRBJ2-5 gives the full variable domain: DTGVSQNPRHKITKRGQNVTFRCDPISEHNRLYWYRQTLGQGPEFLTYFQNEAQLEKSRLLSDRFSAERPKGSFSTLEIQRTEQGDSAMYLCASSTGASWETQYFGPGTRLLVL.

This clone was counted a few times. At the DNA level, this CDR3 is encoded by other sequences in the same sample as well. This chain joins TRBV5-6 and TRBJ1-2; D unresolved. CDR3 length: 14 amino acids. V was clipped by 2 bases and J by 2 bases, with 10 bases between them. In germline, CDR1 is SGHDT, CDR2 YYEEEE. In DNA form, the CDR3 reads TGTGCCAGCAGCTTTTGGGAGAGCAACTATGGCTACACCTTC. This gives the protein CASSFWESNYGYTF.

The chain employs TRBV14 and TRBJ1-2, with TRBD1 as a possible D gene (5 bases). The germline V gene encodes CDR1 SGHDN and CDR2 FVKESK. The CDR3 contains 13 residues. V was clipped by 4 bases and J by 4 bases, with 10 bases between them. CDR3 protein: CASSRGGGYGYTF. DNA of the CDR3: TGTGCCAGCAGCCGCGGGGGTGGCTATGGCTACACCTTC.

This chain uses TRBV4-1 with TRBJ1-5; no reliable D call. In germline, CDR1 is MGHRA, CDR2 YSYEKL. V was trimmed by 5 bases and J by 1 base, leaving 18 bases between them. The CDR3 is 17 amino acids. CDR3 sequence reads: CASSSHESIWSNQPQHF. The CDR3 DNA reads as TGCGCCAGCAGCTCCCACGAATCGATTTGGAGCAATCAGCCCCAGCATTTT.

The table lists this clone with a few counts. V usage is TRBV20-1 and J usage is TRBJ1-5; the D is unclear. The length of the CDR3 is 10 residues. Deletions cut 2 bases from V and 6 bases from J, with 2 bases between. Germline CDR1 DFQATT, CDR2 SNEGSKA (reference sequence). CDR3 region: CSARCQPQHF. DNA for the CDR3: TGCAGTGCTAGATGTCAGCCCCAGCATTTT.

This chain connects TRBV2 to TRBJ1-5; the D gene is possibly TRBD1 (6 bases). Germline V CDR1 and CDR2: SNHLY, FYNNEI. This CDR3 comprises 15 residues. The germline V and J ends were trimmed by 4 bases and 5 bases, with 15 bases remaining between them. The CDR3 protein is CASSVDSGGHQPQHF. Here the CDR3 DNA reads TGTGCCAGCAGTGTGGACAGCGGCGGCCATCAGCCCCAGCATTTT.

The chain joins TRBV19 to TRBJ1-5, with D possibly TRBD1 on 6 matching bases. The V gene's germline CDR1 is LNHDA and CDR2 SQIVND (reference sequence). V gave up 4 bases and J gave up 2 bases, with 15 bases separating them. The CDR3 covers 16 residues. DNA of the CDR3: TGTGCCAGTAGTACCTACCGGGGGGGCGGCAATCAGCCCCAGCATTTT. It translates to CASSTYRGGGNQPQHF.

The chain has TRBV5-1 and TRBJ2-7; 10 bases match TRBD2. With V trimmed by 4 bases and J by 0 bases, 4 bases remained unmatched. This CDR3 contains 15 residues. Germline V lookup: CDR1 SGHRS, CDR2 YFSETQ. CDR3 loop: CASSTGTSDSYEQYV. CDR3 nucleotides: TGCGCCAGCAGCACCGGGACTAGCGACTCCTACGAGCAGTACGTC.

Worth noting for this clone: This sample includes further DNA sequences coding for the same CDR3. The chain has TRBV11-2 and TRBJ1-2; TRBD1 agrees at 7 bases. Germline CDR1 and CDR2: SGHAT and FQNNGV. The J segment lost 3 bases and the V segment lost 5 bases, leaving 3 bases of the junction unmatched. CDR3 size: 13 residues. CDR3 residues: CASSPGQDYGYTF. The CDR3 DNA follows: TGTGCCAGCAGCCCTGGACAGGACTATGGCTACACCTTC.

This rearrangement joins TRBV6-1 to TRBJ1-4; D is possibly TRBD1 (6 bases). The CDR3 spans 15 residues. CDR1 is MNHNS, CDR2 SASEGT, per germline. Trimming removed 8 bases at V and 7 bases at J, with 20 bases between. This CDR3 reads CASQRKQGWGEKLFF. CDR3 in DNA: TGTGCCAGCCAAAGAAAACAGGGATGGGGTGAAAAACTGTTTTTT.

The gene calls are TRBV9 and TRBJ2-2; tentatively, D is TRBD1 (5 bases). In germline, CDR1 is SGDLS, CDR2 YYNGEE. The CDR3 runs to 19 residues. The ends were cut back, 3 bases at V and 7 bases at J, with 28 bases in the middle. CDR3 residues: CASSAHVRALRGLGGELFF. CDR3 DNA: TGTGCCAGCAGCGCCCATGTCCGGGCGCTTAGGGGTTTAGGCGGGGAGCTGTTTTTT.

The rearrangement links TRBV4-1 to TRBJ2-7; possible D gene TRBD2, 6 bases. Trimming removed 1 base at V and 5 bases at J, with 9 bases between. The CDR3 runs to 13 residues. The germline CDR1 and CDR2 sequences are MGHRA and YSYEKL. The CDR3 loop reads CASSQGRRDEQYV. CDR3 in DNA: TGCGCCAGCAGCCAAGGCAGGAGGGACGAGCAGTACGTC.

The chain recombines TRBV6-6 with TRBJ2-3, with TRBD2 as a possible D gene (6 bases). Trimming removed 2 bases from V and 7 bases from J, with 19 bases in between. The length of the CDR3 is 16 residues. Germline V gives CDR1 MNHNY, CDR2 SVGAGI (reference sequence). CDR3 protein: CASSYRGLAPSYTQYF. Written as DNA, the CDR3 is TGTGCCAGCAGTTACCGTGGGCTAGCGCCCTCGTATACGCAGTATTTT.

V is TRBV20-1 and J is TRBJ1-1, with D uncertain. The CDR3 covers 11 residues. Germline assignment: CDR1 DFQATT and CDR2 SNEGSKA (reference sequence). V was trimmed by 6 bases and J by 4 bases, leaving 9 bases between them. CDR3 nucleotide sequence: TGCAGTGCCCAGCGGGGCACTGAAGCTTTCTTT. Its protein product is CSAQRGTEAFF.

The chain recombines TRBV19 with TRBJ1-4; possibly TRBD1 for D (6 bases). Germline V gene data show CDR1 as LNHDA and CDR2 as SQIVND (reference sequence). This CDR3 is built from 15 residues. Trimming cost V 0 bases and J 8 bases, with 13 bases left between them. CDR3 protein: CASSIESAGDEKLFF. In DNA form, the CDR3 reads TGTGCCAGTAGTATAGAGTCCGCAGGGGACGAAAAACTGTTTTTT.

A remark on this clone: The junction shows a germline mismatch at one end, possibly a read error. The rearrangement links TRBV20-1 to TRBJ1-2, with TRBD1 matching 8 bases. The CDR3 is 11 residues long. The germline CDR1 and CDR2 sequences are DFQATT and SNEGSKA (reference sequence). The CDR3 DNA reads TGCAGTGCTAGCGTGCAGGGGGCGTATATCTTC. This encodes CSASVQGAYIF.

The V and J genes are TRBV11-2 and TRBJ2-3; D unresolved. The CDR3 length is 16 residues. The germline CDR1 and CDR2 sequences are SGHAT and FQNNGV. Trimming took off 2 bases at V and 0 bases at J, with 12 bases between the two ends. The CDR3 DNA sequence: TGTGCCAGCAGCTTACTACCCCCCCCCAGCACAGATACGCAGTATTTT. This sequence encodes CASSLLPPPSTDTQYF.

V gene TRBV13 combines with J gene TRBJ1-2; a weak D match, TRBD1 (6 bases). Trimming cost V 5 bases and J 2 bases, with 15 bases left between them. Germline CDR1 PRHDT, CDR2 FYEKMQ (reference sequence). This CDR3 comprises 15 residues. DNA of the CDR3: TGTGCCAGCAGCGACTCGCGGACAGTCAACTATGGCTACACCTTC. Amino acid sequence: CASSDSRTVNYGYTF.

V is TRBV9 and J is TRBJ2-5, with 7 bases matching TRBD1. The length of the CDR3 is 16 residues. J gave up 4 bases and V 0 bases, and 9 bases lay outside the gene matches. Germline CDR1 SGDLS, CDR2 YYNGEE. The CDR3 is CASSVAGEGARETQYF. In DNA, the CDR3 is TGTGCCAGCAGCGTAGCCGGAGAGGGGGCCCGAGAGACCCAGTACTTC.

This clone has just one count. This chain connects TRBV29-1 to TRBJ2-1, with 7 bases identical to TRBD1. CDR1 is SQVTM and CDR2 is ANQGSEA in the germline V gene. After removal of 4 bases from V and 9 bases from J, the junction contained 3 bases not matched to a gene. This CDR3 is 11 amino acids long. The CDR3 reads CSVVTGAEQFF. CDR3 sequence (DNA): TGCAGCGTTGTTACAGGGGCTGAGCAGTTCTTC.

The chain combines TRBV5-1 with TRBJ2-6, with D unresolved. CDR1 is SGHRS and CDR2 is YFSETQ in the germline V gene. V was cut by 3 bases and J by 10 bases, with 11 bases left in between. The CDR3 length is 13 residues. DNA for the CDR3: TGCGCCAGCAGCTGGGTCCCCCTAAACGTCCTGACTTTC. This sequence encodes CASSWVPLNVLTF.

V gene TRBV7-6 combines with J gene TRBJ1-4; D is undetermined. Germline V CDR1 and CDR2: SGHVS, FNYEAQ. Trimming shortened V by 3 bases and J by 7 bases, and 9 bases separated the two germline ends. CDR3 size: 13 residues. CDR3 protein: CASSFNEGEKLFF. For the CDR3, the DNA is TGTGCCAGCAGCTTTAACGAGGGTGAAAAACTGTTTTTT.

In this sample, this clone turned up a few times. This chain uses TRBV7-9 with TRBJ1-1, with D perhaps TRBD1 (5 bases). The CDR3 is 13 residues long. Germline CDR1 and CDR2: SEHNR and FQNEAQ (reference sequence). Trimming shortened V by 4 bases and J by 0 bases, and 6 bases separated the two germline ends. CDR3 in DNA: TGTGCCAGCAGCTCACAGGTGAACACTGAAGCTTTCTTT. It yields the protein CASSSQVNTEAFF.

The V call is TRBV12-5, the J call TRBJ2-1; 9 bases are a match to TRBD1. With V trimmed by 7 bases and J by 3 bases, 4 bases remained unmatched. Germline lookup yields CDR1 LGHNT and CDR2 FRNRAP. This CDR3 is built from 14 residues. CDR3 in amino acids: CASVPGQGYNEQFF. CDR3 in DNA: TGTGCTAGTGTTCCGGGACAGGGCTACAATGAGCAGTTCTTC. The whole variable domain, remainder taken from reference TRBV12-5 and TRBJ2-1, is DARVTQTPRHKVTEMGQEVTMRCQPILGHNTVFWYRQTMMQGLELLAYFRNRAPLDDSGMPKDRFSAEMPDATLATLKIQPSEPRDSAVYFCASVPGQGYNEQFFGPGTRLTVL.